This TCR beta chain was captured in a study of neurological immune-mediated disorders. Study-level points and caveats: The greatest TCR clonal expansion appeared in HTLV-1-associated myelopathy and the smallest, falling below healthy controls, in multiple sclerosis.

The CDR3 is made up of 13 amino acids. CDR1 and CDR2 (germline): SGHRS, YFSETQ. Trimming cost V 3 bases and J 4 bases, with 9 bases left between them. There are many counts of this clonotype. Antigen unknown. The unsorted libraries were generated from a total of 2 million PBMCs, which had been stored in RNAlater at -80 C. The cDNA came from 5'RACE, which used 10-nucleotide random UMIs. Sequencing of 15-18 subjects in each run yielded over 200 million TCR-beta sequences. TCRdb redid the calling of the 5' RACE reads with MiXCR, one entry per CDR3 protein. The sample shows 25,000 to 30,000 distinct CDR3 sequences, less than 15% of them seen only once.

This sequence was found in a man between 60 and 70 years old in good health. V gene TRBV5-1 combines with J gene TRBJ2-3, with a tentative D call TRBD1 (5 bases). The sequenced sample consisted of PBMCs. The CDR3 sequence: CASSWGVPDTQYF. The CDR3 nucleotides read TGCGCCAGCAGCTGGGGCGTCCCAGATACGCAGTATTTT.